The next 6 T cell receptor beta chains were all read from a single sample in a study of CD8+ T cells in alopecia areata. cDNA reverse transcribed from extracted RNA served as the sequencing template. The repertoire was sequenced with immunoSEQ multiplex PCR; TCRdb's copy has only in-frame clones and lacks some. The data hold 150,000 to 200,000 clones, with about three fifths observed a single time. Regarding treatment: oral pan-JAK inhibitor, 5-10 mg twice daily. The specimen was CD4+ T cells sorted from blood, collected around week 49, from a patient treated with tofacitinib. Source of these receptors: a human donor with alopecia areata.

The V and J genes are TRBV7-2 and TRBJ1-1; D is ambiguous. The CDR3 has 15 residues. The germline CDR1 and CDR2 sequences are SGHTA and FQGNSA. V shed 2 bases and J shed 0 bases, with 10 bases lying between them. This CDR3 is CASSLLLHMNTEAFF. The CDR3 DNA follows: TGTGCCAGCAGCTTATTACTCCACATGAACACTGAAGCTTTCTTT.

The chain employs TRBV4-3 and TRBJ1-2; D not certain. The V gene's germline CDR1 is LGHNA and CDR2 YSLEER. The CDR3 length is 16 residues. The V and J ends lost 0 bases and 4 bases respectively, with 15 bases between them. CDR3 in amino acids: CASSQDVEEVFYGYTF. The CDR3 DNA follows: TGCGCCAGCAGCCAAGATGTGGAGGAGGTTTTCTATGGCTACACCTTC.

This sequence joins TRBV7-7 and TRBJ2-1, with 9 positions matching TRBD2. V shed 2 bases and J 5 bases; nucleotides not matched to a gene: 7. CDR1 and CDR2 (germline): SSHAT, FNYEAQ (reference sequence). The CDR3 is 16 residues long. The CDR3 coding sequence is TGTGCCAGCAGCTTAAGTGGGCTAGCGGGGAACAATGAGCAGTTCTTC. Its translation is CASSLSGLAGNNEQFF.

The chain is built from TRBV10-3 and TRBJ2-7; 7 bases match TRBD2. With 8 bases clipped from V and 7 bases from J, the junction kept 14 bases outside the gene matches. The CDR3 has 14 amino acids. CDR1 is ENHRY and CDR2 is SYGVKD in the germline V gene. Written as DNA, the CDR3 is TGTGCCATCTCTTACTACGCGGGGGTCGGAGAGCAGTACTTC. Protein product: CAISYYAGVGEQYF.

This rearrangement joins TRBV28 to TRBJ1-5, with D perhaps matching TRBD1 (5 bases). The CDR3 extends over 16 amino acids. Germline V gene data show CDR1 as MDHEN and CDR2 as SYDVKM. The V and J ends lost 5 bases and 9 bases respectively, with 23 bases between them. The DNA of the CDR3 is TGTGCCAGCAGTGAAACACTGACAGTAAAATCAGGGCCCCAGCATTTT. As protein: CASSETLTVKSGPQHF.

This sequence joins TRBV29-1 and TRBJ2-4, with TRBD2 matching 7 bases. The V gene end was trimmed by 4 bases and the J gene end by 6 bases; junction bases not matched to a gene: 3. This CDR3 has 12 amino acids. Germline values: CDR1 SQVTM, CDR2 ANQGSEA. CDR3 DNA: TGCAGCGTTGGCGGGGGTAGAAACATTCAGTACTTC. Protein product: CSVGGGRNIQYF.